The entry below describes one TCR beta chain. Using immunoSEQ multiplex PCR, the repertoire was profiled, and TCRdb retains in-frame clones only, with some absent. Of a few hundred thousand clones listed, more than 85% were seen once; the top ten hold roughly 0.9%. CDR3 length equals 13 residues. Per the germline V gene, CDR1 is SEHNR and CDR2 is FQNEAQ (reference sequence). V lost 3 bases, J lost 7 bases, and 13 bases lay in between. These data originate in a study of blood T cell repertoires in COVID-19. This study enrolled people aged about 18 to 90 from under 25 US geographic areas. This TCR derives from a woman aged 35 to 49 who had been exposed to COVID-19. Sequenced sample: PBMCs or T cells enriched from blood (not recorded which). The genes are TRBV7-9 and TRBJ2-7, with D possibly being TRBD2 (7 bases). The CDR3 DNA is TGTGCCAGCAGCTTCGGGGGGCCTTGGGAGCAGTACTTC. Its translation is CASSFGGPWEQYF.